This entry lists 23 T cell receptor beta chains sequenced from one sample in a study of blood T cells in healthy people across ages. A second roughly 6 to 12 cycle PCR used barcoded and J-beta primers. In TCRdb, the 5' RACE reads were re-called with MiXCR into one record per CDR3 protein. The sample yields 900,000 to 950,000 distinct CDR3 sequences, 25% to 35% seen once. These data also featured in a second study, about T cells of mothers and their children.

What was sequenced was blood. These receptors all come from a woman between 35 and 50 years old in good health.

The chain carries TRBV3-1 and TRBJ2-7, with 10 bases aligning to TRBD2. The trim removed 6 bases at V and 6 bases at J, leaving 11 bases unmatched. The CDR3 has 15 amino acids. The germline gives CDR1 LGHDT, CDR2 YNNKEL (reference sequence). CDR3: CASSRRLAGGVEQYF. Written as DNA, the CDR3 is TGTGCCAGCAGTCGTCGACTAGCGGGTGGGGTCGAGCAGTACTTC.

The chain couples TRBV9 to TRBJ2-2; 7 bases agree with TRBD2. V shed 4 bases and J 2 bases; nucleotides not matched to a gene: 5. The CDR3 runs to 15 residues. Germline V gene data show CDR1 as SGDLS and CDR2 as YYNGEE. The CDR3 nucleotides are TGTGCCAGCAGCTACAGCGGGGCCAACACCGGGGAGCTGTTTTTT. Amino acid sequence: CASSYSGANTGELFF.

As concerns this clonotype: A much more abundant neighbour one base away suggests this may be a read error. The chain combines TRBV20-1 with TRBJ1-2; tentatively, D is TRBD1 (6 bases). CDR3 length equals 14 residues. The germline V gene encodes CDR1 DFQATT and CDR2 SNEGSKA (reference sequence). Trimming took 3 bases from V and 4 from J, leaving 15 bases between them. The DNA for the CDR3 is TGCAGTGCTAGGAACAGGGTCTCTAGCTATGGCTACACCTTC. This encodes CSARNRVSSYGYTF.

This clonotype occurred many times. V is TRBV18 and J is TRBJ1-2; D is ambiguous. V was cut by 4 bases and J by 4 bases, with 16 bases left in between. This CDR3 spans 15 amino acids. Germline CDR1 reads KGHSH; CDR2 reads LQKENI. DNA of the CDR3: TGTGCCAGCTCACTTAATAGCGGCGAGGGCTATGGCTACACCTTC. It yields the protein CASSLNSGEGYGYTF.

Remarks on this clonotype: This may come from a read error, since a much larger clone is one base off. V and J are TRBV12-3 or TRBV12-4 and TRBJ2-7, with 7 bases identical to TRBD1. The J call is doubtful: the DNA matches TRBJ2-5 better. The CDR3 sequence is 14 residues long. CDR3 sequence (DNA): TGTGCCAGCAGTATCGGGACAGCGCGAGAGACCCAGTACTTC. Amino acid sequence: CASSIGTARETQYF.

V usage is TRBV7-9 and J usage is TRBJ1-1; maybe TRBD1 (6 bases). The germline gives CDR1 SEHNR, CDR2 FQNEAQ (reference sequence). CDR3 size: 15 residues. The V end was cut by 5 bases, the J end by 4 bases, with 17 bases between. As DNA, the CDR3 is TGTGCCAGCAGCGAGGTACAGGGAATTAGCACTGAAGCTTTCTTT. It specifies CASSEVQGISTEAFF.

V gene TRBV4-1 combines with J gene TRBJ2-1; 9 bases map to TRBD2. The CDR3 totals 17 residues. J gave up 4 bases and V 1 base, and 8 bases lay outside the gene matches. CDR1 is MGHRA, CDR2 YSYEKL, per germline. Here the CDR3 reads CASSQVGRGGVYNEQFF. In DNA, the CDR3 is TGCGCCAGCAGCCAAGTGGGGCGGGGGGGCGTGTACAATGAGCAGTTCTTC.

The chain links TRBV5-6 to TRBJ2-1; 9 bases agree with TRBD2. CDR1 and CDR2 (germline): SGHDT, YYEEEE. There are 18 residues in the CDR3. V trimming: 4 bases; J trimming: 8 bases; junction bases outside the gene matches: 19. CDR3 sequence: CASSPEVAGAERCYEQFF. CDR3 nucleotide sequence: TGTGCCAGCAGCCCAGAGGTAGCGGGGGCCGAACGGTGCTATGAGCAGTTCTTC.

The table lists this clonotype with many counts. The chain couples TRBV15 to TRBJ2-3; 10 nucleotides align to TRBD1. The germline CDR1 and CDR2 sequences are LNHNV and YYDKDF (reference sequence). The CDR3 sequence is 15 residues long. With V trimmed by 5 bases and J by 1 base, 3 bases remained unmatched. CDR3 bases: TGTGCCACCAGCGCCGGGACAGGGGGCACAGATACGCAGTATTTT. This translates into CATSAGTGGTDTQYF.

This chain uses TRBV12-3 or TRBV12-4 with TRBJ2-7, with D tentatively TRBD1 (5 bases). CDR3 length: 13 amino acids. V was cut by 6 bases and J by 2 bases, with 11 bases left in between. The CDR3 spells CASRPAGPYEQYF. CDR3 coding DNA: TGTGCCAGCAGACCGGCAGGGCCCTACGAGCAGTACTTC.

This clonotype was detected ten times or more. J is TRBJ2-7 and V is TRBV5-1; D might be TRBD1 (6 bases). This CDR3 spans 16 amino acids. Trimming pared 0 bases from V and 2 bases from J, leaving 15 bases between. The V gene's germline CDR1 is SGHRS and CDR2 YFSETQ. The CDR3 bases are TGCGCCAGCAGCTTGGGAGACTGGACAGAGCCCTACGAGCAGTACTTC. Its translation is CASSLGDWTEPYEQYF.

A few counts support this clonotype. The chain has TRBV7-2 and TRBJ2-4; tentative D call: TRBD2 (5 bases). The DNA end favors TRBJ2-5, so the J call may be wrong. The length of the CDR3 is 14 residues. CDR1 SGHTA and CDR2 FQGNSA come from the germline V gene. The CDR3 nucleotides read TGTGCCAGCAGCAGCACACGGGGTCAAGAGACCCAGTACTTC. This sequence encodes CASSSTRGQETQYF.

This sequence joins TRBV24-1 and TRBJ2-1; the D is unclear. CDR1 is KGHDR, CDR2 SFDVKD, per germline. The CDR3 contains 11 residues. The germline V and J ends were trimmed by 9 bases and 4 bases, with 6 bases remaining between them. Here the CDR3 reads CATGDYNEQFF. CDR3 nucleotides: TGTGCCACCGGGGATTACAATGAGCAGTTCTTC.

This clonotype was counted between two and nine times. The CDR3 reads CANRDSSGANVLTF. CDR3 coding DNA: TGTGCCAACCGGGACAGCTCTGGGGCCAACGTCCTGACTTTC. This chain uses TRBV10-3 with TRBJ2-6, with 7 bases matching TRBD1. The CDR3 is 14 residues long. Germline V lookup: CDR1 ENHRY, CDR2 SYGVKD. The V and J ends lost 10 bases and 0 bases, in that order; junction bases with no gene match: 3.

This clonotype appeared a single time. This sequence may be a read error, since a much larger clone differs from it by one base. The CDR3: CATTVELSSYEQYF. The CDR3 bases are TGTGCCACTACGGTCGAACTGAGCTCCTACGAGCAGTACTTC. The chain employs TRBV10-3 and TRBJ2-7; D not resolved. The CDR3 is made up of 14 amino acids. Germline loops: CDR1 ENHRY, CDR2 SYGVKD. V lost 10 bases and J 0 bases, leaving 16 bases between the germline ends.

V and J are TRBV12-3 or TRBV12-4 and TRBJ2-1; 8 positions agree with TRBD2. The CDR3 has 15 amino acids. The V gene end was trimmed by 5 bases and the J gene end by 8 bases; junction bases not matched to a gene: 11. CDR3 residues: CASSLYGGARDEQFF. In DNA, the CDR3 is TGTGCCAGCAGTCTCTACGGGGGGGCCAGGGATGAGCAGTTCTTC.

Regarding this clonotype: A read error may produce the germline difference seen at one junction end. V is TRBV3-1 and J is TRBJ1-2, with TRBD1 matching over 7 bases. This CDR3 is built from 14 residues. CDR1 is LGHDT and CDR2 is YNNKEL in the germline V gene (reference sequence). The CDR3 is CASSRQGTDYDYTF. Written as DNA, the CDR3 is TGTGCCAGCAGCCGACAGGGAACGGACTATGACTACACCTTC.

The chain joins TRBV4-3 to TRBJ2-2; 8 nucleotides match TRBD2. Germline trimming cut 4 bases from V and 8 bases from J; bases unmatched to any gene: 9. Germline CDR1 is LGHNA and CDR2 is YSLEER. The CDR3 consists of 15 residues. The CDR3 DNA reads TGCGCCAGCAGCCCACTAGCGGCTACTAGGGGGGAGCTGTTTTTT. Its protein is CASSPLAATRGELFF.

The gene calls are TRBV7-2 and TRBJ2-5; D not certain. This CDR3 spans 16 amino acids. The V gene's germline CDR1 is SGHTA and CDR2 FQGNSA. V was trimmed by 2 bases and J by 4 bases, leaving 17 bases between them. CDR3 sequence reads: CASSLQAGRLVETQYF. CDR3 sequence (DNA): TGTGCCAGCAGCTTACAGGCAGGAAGGCTGGTAGAGACCCAGTACTTC.

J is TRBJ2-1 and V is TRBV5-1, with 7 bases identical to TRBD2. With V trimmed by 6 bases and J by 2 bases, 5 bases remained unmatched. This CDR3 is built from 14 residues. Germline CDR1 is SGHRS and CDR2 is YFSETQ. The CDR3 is CASTGTTTYNEQFF. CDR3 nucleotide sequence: TGCGCCAGCACCGGGACTACTACCTACAATGAGCAGTTCTTC.

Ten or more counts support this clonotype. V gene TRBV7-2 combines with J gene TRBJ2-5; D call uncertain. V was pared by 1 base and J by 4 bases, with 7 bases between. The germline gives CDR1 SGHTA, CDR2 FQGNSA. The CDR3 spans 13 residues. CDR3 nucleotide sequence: TGTGCCAGCAGCTTAGAAACCCTAGAGACCCAGTACTTC. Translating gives CASSLETLETQYF.

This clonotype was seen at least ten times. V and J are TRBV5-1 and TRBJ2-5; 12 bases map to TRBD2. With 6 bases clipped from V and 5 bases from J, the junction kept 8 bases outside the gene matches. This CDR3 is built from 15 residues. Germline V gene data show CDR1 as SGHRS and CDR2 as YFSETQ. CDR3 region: CASTGLAGFGETQYF. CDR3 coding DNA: TGCGCCAGCACTGGACTAGCGGGGTTCGGTGAGACCCAGTACTTC.

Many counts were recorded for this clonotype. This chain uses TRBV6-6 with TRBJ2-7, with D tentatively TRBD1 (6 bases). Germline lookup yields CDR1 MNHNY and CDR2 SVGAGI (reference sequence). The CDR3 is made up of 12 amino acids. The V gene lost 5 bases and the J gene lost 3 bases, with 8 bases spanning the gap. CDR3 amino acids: CASSKGHYEQYF. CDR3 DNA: TGTGCCAGCAGTAAGGGACACTACGAGCAGTACTTC.